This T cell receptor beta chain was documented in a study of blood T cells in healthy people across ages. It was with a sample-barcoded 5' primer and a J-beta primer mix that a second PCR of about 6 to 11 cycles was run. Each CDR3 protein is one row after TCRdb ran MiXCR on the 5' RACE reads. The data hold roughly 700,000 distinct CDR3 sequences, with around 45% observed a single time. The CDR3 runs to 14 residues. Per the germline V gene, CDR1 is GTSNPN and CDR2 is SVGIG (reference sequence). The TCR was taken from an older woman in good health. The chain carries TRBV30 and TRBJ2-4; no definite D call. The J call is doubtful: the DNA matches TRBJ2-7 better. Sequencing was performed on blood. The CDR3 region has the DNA TGTGCCTGGAGTGTACGGATAGACGGTTACGAGCAGTACTTC. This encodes CAWSVRIDGYEQYF.